This T cell receptor beta chain emerged from a study of human T cells and chemical hapten exposure. A single record per CDR3 protein comes from TCRdb applying MiXCR to the RACE reads. The sample yields around 200,000 distinct CDR3 sequences, nearly 30% seen once. Specified time point: pre-sensitization, week 0. Regarding treatment: therapeutic diphenylcyclopropenone sensitization with weekly scalp DPC. This clonotype was seen only a few times. In germline, CDR1 is ENHRY, CDR2 SYGVKD. Losses at the gene ends were 10 bases for V and 3 bases for J; bases not matched to a gene: 9. The CDR3 is 13 residues long.

The clonotype was recovered from a woman aged 25 to 39 with alopecia areata. Some clones in this sample may be carry-over from other donors' samples. Specimen: whole blood, collected in connection with sensitization to the hapten diphenylcyclopropenone (DPC). V and J are TRBV10-3 and TRBJ2-7; 7 nucleotides line up with TRBD1. The CDR3 here is CATAQGELYEQYF. DNA for the CDR3: TGTGCCACCGCCCAGGGGGAACTCTACGAGCAGTACTTC.